This T cell receptor beta chain was obtained from a study of blood T cell repertoires in COVID-19. The wider study: Whether acute or convalescent, the COVID-19 samples came from the United States, Italy and Spain.

How the authors handled the data: How many nucleated cells were present was estimated from reference gene primer amplification. TCRdb keeps only in-frame clones here, not all; method: immunoSEQ multiplex PCR. For V, J and clone size, that table is used; D and trimming come from the DNA. The sample includes about 68,000 clones, more than 80% of them seen just once. The V gene's germline CDR1 is PRHDT and CDR2 FYEKMQ (reference sequence). Trimming took 0 bases from V and 5 from J, leaving 11 bases between them. This CDR3 is built from 14 residues. The sequence was collected from a man aged 25 to 40 with acute or convalescent COVID-19. J is TRBJ2-7 and V is TRBV13; D unresolved. Sequencing was done on a sample of peripheral blood. CDR3 loop: CASSLGPLRNEQYF. In DNA form, the CDR3 reads TGTGCCAGCAGCTTAGGCCCTCTACGCAACGAGCAGTACTTC.